This T cell receptor (beta chain) came from a study of T cell responses to AZD1222 COVID-19 vaccine. Points from the study as a whole: Reports indicate that nearly half of spike-specific TCRs are directed at unmutated variant regions. The number of AZD1222 recipients seropositive at baseline was only 6 or 7. There were mostly white British donors and more females than males, and clonal diversity was possibly underestimated.

Remarks on this clone: What it recognizes is unknown.

Pooled samples include second doses given at about 4 or 12 weeks. Generated by immunoSEQ multiplex PCR, the TCRdb table keeps only in-frame clones and is missing some. This table holds 100,000 to 150,000 clones, around 84% found once. This CDR3 has 14 residues. Germline assignment: CDR1 MRHNA and CDR2 SNTAGT. The receptor's source is an adult who received the AZD1222 COVID-19 vaccine. Sequenced material: peripheral blood, taken 28 days after the second AZD1222 dose. The chain uses TRBV6-4 and TRBJ2-3, with 11 bases matching TRBD2. The CDR3 spells CAPTSGDLTDTQYF. The CDR3 bases are TGTGCTCCGACTAGCGGGGATCTCACAGATACGCAGTATTTT.